The 14 T cell receptor beta chains in this list originate from one sample, sequenced in a study of T cell repertoires in ileal Crohn's disease. TCRdb keeps only in-frame clones here, not all; method: immunoSEQ multiplex PCR. The sample includes approximately 10,000 clones, 60% to 85% of them seen just once. The time point here: neoterminal ileum biopsy at postoperative endoscopy, about 6 months after surgery. The specimen was ileal tissue. All receptors derive from an adult with Crohn's disease.

This sequence joins TRBV6-5 and TRBJ1-2; D is possibly TRBD1 (6 bases). The CDR3 spans 15 residues. V dropped 6 bases and J dropped 5 bases, with 19 bases sitting between them. The germline V gene has CDR1 MNHEY and CDR2 SVGAGI. CDR3 sequence reads: CASRPSRDTLYGYTF. As DNA, the CDR3 is TGTGCCAGCAGACCATCCCGGGACACATTATATGGCTACACCTTC.

The rearrangement links TRBV4-1 to TRBJ1-3; 8 bases are shared with TRBD1. After removal of 4 bases from V and 1 base from J, the junction contained 6 bases not matched to a gene. Germline CDR1 is MGHRA and CDR2 is YSYEKL. The CDR3 totals 16 residues. CDR3 nucleotides: TGCGCCAGCAGCCGGTCGGACAGGGCGTCTGGAAACACCATATATTTT. This translates into CASSRSDRASGNTIYF.

This rearrangement joins TRBV11-2 to TRBJ2-1, with 9 bases aligning to TRBD2. From germline, CDR1 is SGHAT and CDR2 FQNNGV. This CDR3 spans 15 amino acids. The V and J ends lost 6 bases and 7 bases, in that order; junction bases with no gene match: 10. The CDR3 DNA reads as TGTGCCAGCAGACCCCGGCGGGGGGGCGGTAATGAGCAGTTCTTC. It codes for CASRPRRGGGNEQFF.

This chain uses TRBV7-8 with TRBJ2-5, with TRBD1 identical over 7 bases. Per germline, CDR1 SGHVS and CDR2 FQNEAQ. There are 14 residues in the CDR3. With 5 bases clipped from V and 2 bases from J, the junction kept 5 bases outside the gene matches. DNA of the CDR3: TGTGCCAGCAGCCCGAACAGGGGACAAGAGACCCAGTACTTC. As protein: CASSPNRGQETQYF.

The genes are TRBV5-1 and TRBJ1-1, with 9 bases lining up with TRBD1. The germline V gene encodes CDR1 SGHRS and CDR2 YFSETQ. The CDR3 runs to 18 residues. V lost 0 bases and J lost 0; bases outside the gene matches: 9. CDR3 amino acids: CASSLALGQGRMNTEAFF. CDR3 DNA sequence: TGCGCCAGCAGCTTGGCCTTAGGACAGGGGCGGATGAACACTGAAGCTTTCTTT.

The rearrangement joins TRBV9 to TRBJ2-1, with 8 bases lining up with TRBD2. Germline trimming cut 2 bases from V and 2 bases from J; bases unmatched to any gene: 6. Per germline, CDR1 SGDLS and CDR2 YYNGEE. CDR3 size: 16 residues. CDR3 sequence reads: CASSVSGGLTYNEQFF. The CDR3, as DNA: TGTGCCAGCAGCGTGAGCGGGGGCCTCACCTACAATGAGCAGTTCTTC.

The chain combines TRBV6-5 with TRBJ1-1; 8 bases agree with TRBD1. The germline V gene has CDR1 MNHEY and CDR2 SVGAGI. This CDR3 comprises 13 residues. V shed 5 bases and J 4 bases; nucleotides not matched to a gene: 3. For the CDR3, the DNA is TGTGCCAGCAGTCAAGACAGGGGCACTGAAGCTTTCTTT. It yields the protein CASSQDRGTEAFF.

This clone has more than one count but fewer than ten. In DNA form, the CDR3 reads TGCGCCAGCAGCCAAGGGACAGTTGGAAACACCATATATTTT. This translates into CASSQGTVGNTIYF. The V call is TRBV4-1, the J call TRBJ1-3, with a tentative D call TRBD1 (6 bases). The V gene's germline CDR1 is MGHRA and CDR2 YSYEKL. V lost 1 base to trimming and J lost 3 bases, with 7 bases between them. This CDR3 region has 14 residues.

This clone was observed a handful of times. This chain uses TRBV4-2 with TRBJ1-2; D is possibly TRBD1 (6 bases). V lost 0 bases, J lost 6 bases, and 23 bases lay in between. CDR1 is LGHNA, CDR2 YNFKEQ, per germline. This CDR3 is 18 amino acids long. In DNA, the CDR3 is TGTGCCAGCAGCCAAGACGTGTTTAGATTCGGGGACAAGAATGGCTACACCTTC. Protein: CASSQDVFRFGDKNGYTF.

The rearrangement uses TRBV28 and TRBJ1-1; D unresolved. The V end was cut by 6 bases, the J end by 3 bases, with 14 bases between. CDR1 is MDHEN and CDR2 is SYDVKM in the germline V gene. This CDR3 spans 14 amino acids. The CDR3 spells CASSPRLAHTEAFF. DNA of the CDR3: TGTGCCAGCAGCCCCCGACTTGCCCACACTGAAGCTTTCTTT.

The chain joins TRBV5-1 to TRBJ1-2; the match to TRBD1 covers 7 bases. J was trimmed by 4 bases and V by 3 bases; bases with no gene match: 6. Germline lookup yields CDR1 SGHRS and CDR2 YFSETQ. CDR3 length: 14 amino acids. In DNA, the CDR3 is TGCGCCAGCAGCTGGGGGGACAGCTCCTATGGCTACACCTTC. Translating it yields CASSWGDSSYGYTF.

V is TRBV5-1 and J is TRBJ2-7, with 7 bases lining up with TRBD2. Germline lookup yields CDR1 SGHRS and CDR2 YFSETQ. V trimming: 0 bases; J trimming: 0 bases; junction bases outside the gene matches: 3. This CDR3 region has 15 residues. The DNA of the CDR3 is TGCGCCAGCAGCTTGGAAGCGGGAAGCTCCTACGAGCAGTACTTC. The encoded protein is CASSLEAGSSYEQYF.

This chain links TRBV29-1 with TRBJ2-3, with 11 bases fitting TRBD1. V lost 3 bases, J lost 7 bases, and 12 bases stayed unmatched. This CDR3 region has 16 residues. Looked up from germline, CDR1 is SQVTM and CDR2 is ANQGSEA. CDR3 amino acids: CSVEGIGQGASNTQYF. CDR3 bases: TGCAGCGTTGAGGGTATCGGACAGGGGGCTTCGAATACGCAGTATTTT.

This clone came up a few times. This sequence joins TRBV29-1 and TRBJ2-7; D may be TRBD2 (5 bases). CDR1 and CDR2 (germline): SQVTM, ANQGSEA. The CDR3 extends over 12 amino acids. The V end lost 7 bases, the J end lost 3 bases, and 13 bases lay between the germline ends. The CDR3 loop is CSARGSNYEQYF. The CDR3 DNA reads as TGCAGCGCCCGAGGGTCAAACTACGAGCAGTACTTC.